This T cell receptor beta chain appears in the sequencing data of a study of blood T cells in healthy people across ages. Study-wide results and limits: In long-lived donors, naive CD4+ cell counts and diversity exceeded those of aged donors. No conclusive comparison of naive versus antigen-experienced cells was possible with unsorted PBMCs.

In regard to this clonotype: Its antigen is not identified.

Trimming left V 5 bases short and J 4 bases short, with 15 bases between. The CDR3 runs 14 residues. Germline V gene data show CDR1 as SGHVS and CDR2 as FNYEAQ. A second about 7 to 11 cycle PCR used barcoded and J-beta primers. Every cDNA was tagged by a template-switch adaptor with 12 random nucleotides. TCRdb recomputed calls from the 5' RACE reads with MiXCR, one row per CDR3 protein. This sample has hundreds of thousands of distinct CDR3 sequences, with around a fifth found just once. The rearrangement joins TRBV7-6 to TRBJ2-7; D possibly matches TRBD1 or TRBD2 (5 bases each). This TCR came from a man aged 65 to 79 in good health. The specimen sequenced was blood. The CDR3 reads CASSPSGTGYEQYF. CDR3 sequence (DNA): TGTGCCAGCAGCCCCTCCGGGACGGGGTACGAGCAGTACTTC.